These 27 T cell receptor beta chains were sequenced from one sample in a study of CD8 T cells in Susac syndrome. The RNA, about 0.5 to 1 ug, was put through reverse transcription using random hexamers. TCRdb fed the immunoSEQ multiplex PCR reads into MiXCR, producing one record per CDR3 protein. The data hold 120,000 to 150,000 distinct CDR3 sequences, with approximately 93% observed a single time. The specimen sequenced was CD4+ T cells from PBMCs. Receptor source: a human donor in good health.

V usage is TRBV29-1 and J usage is TRBJ2-5; 11 bases are shared with TRBD2. J gave up 0 bases and V 5 bases, and 11 bases lay outside the gene matches. The CDR3 totals 17 residues. Germline V gene data show CDR1 as SQVTM and CDR2 as ANQGSEA. The CDR3 reads CSVLPGASGGYQETQYF. As DNA, the CDR3 is TGCAGCGTTCTCCCCGGGGCTAGCGGGGGGTACCAAGAGACCCAGTACTTC.

V and J are TRBV7-4 and TRBJ2-3; TRBD1 might be the D (6 bases). The CDR3 has 15 amino acids. Trimming stripped 5 bases from V and 2 bases from J, with 14 bases between. CDR1 SGHVT and CDR2 SQSDAQ come from the germline V gene. CDR3 loop: CASSPRQVITDTQYF. As DNA, the CDR3 is TGTGCCAGCAGCCCAAGACAGGTGATCACAGATACGCAGTATTTT. Supplemented by reference TRBV7-4 and TRBJ2-3, the full variable domain reads GAGVSQSPRYKVAKRGRDVALRCDSISGHVTLYWYRQTLGQGSEVLTYSQSDAQRDKSGRPSGRFSAERPERSVSTLKIQRTEQGDSAVYLCASSPRQVITDTQYFGPGTRLTVL.

This clonotype was counted a single time. This chain links TRBV5-1 with TRBJ2-7, with unresolved D. The V end was cut by 5 bases, the J end by 6 bases, with 12 bases between. Germline values: CDR1 SGHRS, CDR2 YFSETQ. The CDR3 is 12 amino acids. The CDR3 region is CASSSGIGEQYF. CDR3 bases: TGCGCCAGCAGTTCTGGAATCGGCGAGCAGTACTTC.

The J gene is TRBJ2-5, the V gene TRBV12-5; 11 bases line up with TRBD1. This CDR3 has 17 amino acids. Per germline, CDR1 LGHNT and CDR2 FRNRAP. V gave up 0 bases and J gave up 5 bases; unmatched junction bases: 8. CDR3 sequence: CASGLVLGTGGLETQYF. Here the CDR3 DNA reads TGTGCTAGTGGTTTGGTTTTGGGGACAGGGGGTTTGGAGACCCAGTACTTC.

The chain is built from TRBV10-2 and TRBJ2-3, with 8 positions matching TRBD2. V was clipped by 4 bases and J by 4 bases; unmatched bases: 7. This CDR3 is 15 amino acids long. Germline assignment: CDR1 WSHSY and CDR2 SAAADI. The CDR3 spells CASSAAGVLADTQYF. Written as DNA, the CDR3 is TGCGCCAGCAGTGCAGCGGGGGTGTTAGCAGATACGCAGTATTTT.

In DNA form, the CDR3 reads TGTGCCAGCAGCAACGAGATATCCTACAATGAGCAGTTCTTC. Translating it yields CASSNEISYNEQFF. J is TRBJ2-1 and V is TRBV14; D is unresolved. The CDR3 consists of 14 residues. Germline V gene data show CDR1 as SGHDN and CDR2 as FVKESK. Between the trimmed V and J ends, which lost 5 bases and 1 base, there was a span of 9 bases. Filled out from reference TRBV14 and TRBJ2-1, the complete variable domain reads EAGVTQFPSHSVIEKGQTVTLRCDPISGHDNLYWYRRVMGKEIKFLLHFVKESKQDESGMPNNRFLAERTGGTYSTLKVQPAELEDSGVYFCASSNEISYNEQFFGPGTRLTVL.

V and J are TRBV18 and TRBJ2-7; possibly TRBD1 for D (6 bases). This CDR3 comprises 14 residues. V lost 3 bases, J lost 5 bases, and 14 bases lay in between. Germline V gene sequence: CDR1 KGHSH, CDR2 LQKENI. CDR3 sequence: CASSPTTGGNEQYF. The CDR3 region has the DNA TGTGCCAGCTCACCTACGACAGGCGGAAACGAGCAGTACTTC.

The chain links TRBV3-1 to TRBJ2-7, with D possibly being TRBD1 (6 bases). The germline V and J ends were trimmed by 4 bases and 3 bases, with 16 bases remaining between them. Per germline, CDR1 LGHDT and CDR2 YNNKEL (reference sequence). The CDR3 contains 15 residues. The CDR3 here is CASSPPGRRGYEQYF. The DNA of the CDR3 is TGTGCCAGCAGCCCCCCGGGCCGCAGGGGCTACGAGCAGTACTTC.

The rearrangement links TRBV12-3 or TRBV12-4 to TRBJ2-7, with D possibly TRBD1 on 6 matching bases. The CDR3 spans 15 residues. Trimming took 2 bases from V and 1 from J, leaving 12 bases between them. The CDR3 protein is CASSLLGRGSYEQYF. As DNA, the CDR3 is TGTGCCAGCAGTTTATTGGGCAGGGGTTCCTACGAGCAGTACTTC.

This clonotype was observed a single time. The chain uses TRBV12-3 or TRBV12-4 and TRBJ2-1; a possible D gene is TRBD1 (6 bases). The CDR3 has 14 amino acids. V lost 3 bases to trimming and J lost 5 bases, with 11 bases between them. The CDR3 DNA reads TGTGCCAGCAGTTTCCCTGGGACACACAATGAGCAGTTCTTC. This translates into CASSFPGTHNEQFF.

The genes are TRBV7-8 and TRBJ1-2; D unclear. Germline V gives CDR1 SGHVS, CDR2 FQNEAQ. V lost 1 base, J lost 8 bases, and 11 bases lay in between. This CDR3 has 13 amino acids. The CDR3 DNA is TGTGCCAGCAGCTTAGGACGAGGTTGGGGCTACACCTTC. This translates into CASSLGRGWGYTF.

The chain combines TRBV29-1 with TRBJ2-7, with 10 bases lining up with TRBD2. V lost 6 bases, J lost 3 bases, and 8 bases stayed unmatched. This CDR3 has 14 amino acids. Germline-derived CDR1 and CDR2 are SQVTM and ANQGSEA. The CDR3 DNA is TGCAGCGTCCGAAGGCTAGCGGGAGACTACGAGCAGTACTTC. Its protein is CSVRRLAGDYEQYF.

This chain connects TRBV20-1 to TRBJ1-1, with D unresolved. The ends were cut back, 3 bases at V and 5 bases at J, with 4 bases in the middle. CDR3 size: 10 residues. The germline gives CDR1 DFQATT, CDR2 SNEGSKA (reference sequence). The CDR3 bases are TGCAGTGCTAGTAGGACTGAAGCTTTCTTT. Its translation: CSASRTEAFF.

The chain links TRBV7-9 to TRBJ1-1; 8 nucleotides line up with TRBD1. CDR1 and CDR2 from the germline V gene are SEHNR and FQNEAQ (reference sequence). The junction had 3 bases not matched to a gene; V was cut back by 4 bases and J by 2 bases. The CDR3 is 14 residues long. CDR3 amino acids: CASSSDRGNTEAFF. CDR3 nucleotides: TGTGCCAGCAGCTCCGACAGGGGTAACACTGAAGCTTTCTTT.

The V and J genes are TRBV7-9 and TRBJ2-5, with D maybe TRBD2 (6 bases). With 1 base removed from V and 5 bases from J, the gap between germline ends came to 11 bases. The CDR3 has 14 amino acids. CDR1 is SEHNR, CDR2 FQNEAQ, per germline (reference sequence). The CDR3 nucleotides read TGTGCCAGCAGCTTAGTTAGCGGAGGGGAGACCCAGTACTTC. Translating gives CASSLVSGGETQYF.

This clonotype has a handful of counts. This chain connects TRBV10-3 to TRBJ2-5; D unresolved. V lost 3 bases and J 2 bases, leaving 4 bases between the germline ends. The germline CDR1 and CDR2 sequences are ENHRY and SYGVKD. The CDR3 runs 12 residues. The CDR3 region has the DNA TGTGCCATCAGTGATCGTCAAGAGACCCAGTACTTC. Translating it yields CAISDRQETQYF.

The gene calls are TRBV2 and TRBJ2-7, with TRBD2 identical over 11 bases. The V gene's germline CDR1 is SNHLY and CDR2 FYNNEI. The CDR3 totals 15 residues. The trim removed 6 bases at V and 2 bases at J, leaving 6 bases unmatched. The CDR3 reads CASSPTSGSAYEQYF. CDR3 DNA sequence: TGTGCCAGCAGCCCTACTAGCGGGAGTGCCTACGAGCAGTACTTC.

The V call is TRBV19, the J call TRBJ2-5; perhaps D is TRBD1 or TRBD2 (5 bases each). This CDR3 has 15 residues. Germline CDR1 is LNHDA and CDR2 is SQIVND (reference sequence). V was shortened by 7 bases and J by 3 bases, with 18 bases between the two germline ends. This CDR3 is CASTNGTWVEETQYF. The DNA of the CDR3 is TGTGCCAGTACCAACGGGACCTGGGTAGAAGAGACCCAGTACTTC. The variable domain in full, with the rest retrieved from reference TRBV19 and TRBJ2-5, is DGGITQSPKYLFRKEGQNVTLSCEQNLNHDAMYWYRQDPGQGLRLIYYSQIVNDFQKGDIAEGYSVSREKKESFPLTVTSAQKNPTAFYLCASTNGTWVEETQYFGPGTRLLVL.

The chain uses TRBV30 and TRBJ1-4; no definite D call. This CDR3 region has 14 residues. The germline V gene encodes CDR1 GTSNPN and CDR2 SVGIG (reference sequence). V lost 0 bases and J lost 6, with 11 bases in between. CDR3 coding DNA: TGTGCCTGGAGTGTACTATCGGCCGATGAAAAACTGTTTTTT. Translation gives CAWSVLSADEKLFF.

The gene calls are TRBV11-2 and TRBJ1-1; D not certain. Deletions cut 2 bases from V and 4 bases from J, with 5 bases between. This CDR3 is 12 amino acids long. Looked up from germline, CDR1 is SGHAT and CDR2 is FQNNGV. As DNA, the CDR3 is TGTGCCAGCAGCTTATTATCCACTGAAGCTTTCTTT. This encodes CASSLLSTEAFF.

The chain is built from TRBV7-9 and TRBJ2-3; D is possibly TRBD1 (6 bases). V lost 2 bases and J 5 bases, leaving 17 bases between the germline ends. Germline values: CDR1 SEHNR, CDR2 FQNEAQ (reference sequence). The CDR3 sequence is 16 residues long. The CDR3 DNA sequence: TGTGCCAGCAGCTTAATGGCAGGGGCGCCCGGAGATACGCAGTATTTT. Its protein is CASSLMAGAPGDTQYF.

The chain is built from TRBV3-1 and TRBJ2-7, with 12 bases matching TRBD2. Germline CDR1 reads LGHDT; CDR2 reads YNNKEL (reference sequence). This CDR3 spans 16 amino acids. V shed 1 base, J shed 2 bases, and the junction held 3 bases outside the gene matches. CDR3 amino acids: CASSQGLAGVPYEQYF. For the CDR3, the DNA is TGTGCCAGCAGCCAAGGACTAGCGGGAGTCCCCTACGAGCAGTACTTC.

The chain is built from TRBV28 and TRBJ2-7; no definite D call. Germline assignment: CDR1 MDHEN and CDR2 SYDVKM. This CDR3 region has 14 residues. The ends were cut back, 6 bases at V and 1 base at J, with 13 bases in the middle. The CDR3 protein is CASRRNPTSYEQYF. In nucleotides, the CDR3 is TGTGCCAGCAGGAGGAACCCGACGTCCTACGAGCAGTACTTC.

This chain joins TRBV23-1 and TRBJ2-1, with D possibly TRBD1 on 6 matching bases. TRBV23-1 is noted as an ORF with a role that remains uncertain. The CDR3 spans 14 residues. V lost 3 bases to trimming and J lost 7 bases, with 13 bases between them. The CDR3 nucleotides are TGCGCCAGCAGTCACACTCAGGGGCCGAATGAGCAGTTCTTC. It is translated as CASSHTQGPNEQFF.

This clonotype was recorded once. This chain links TRBV14 with TRBJ2-3; maybe TRBD1 (5 bases). The ends were cut back, 5 bases at V and 1 base at J, with 16 bases in the middle. The CDR3 has 16 residues. Germline loops: CDR1 SGHDN, CDR2 FVKESK. The CDR3: CASSVSGRVRTDTQYF. CDR3 in DNA: TGTGCCAGCAGCGTTTCGGGCAGGGTGCGCACAGATACGCAGTATTTT. The complete variable domain, with remaining parts taken from reference TRBV14 and TRBJ2-3, reads EAGVTQFPSHSVIEKGQTVTLRCDPISGHDNLYWYRRVMGKEIKFLLHFVKESKQDESGMPNNRFLAERTGGTYSTLKVQPAELEDSGVYFCASSVSGRVRTDTQYFGPGTRLTVL.

The V gene is TRBV5-1, the J gene TRBJ2-3; a possible D gene is TRBD2 (5 bases). The V and J ends lost 0 bases and 4 bases respectively, with 15 bases between them. The CDR3 extends over 16 amino acids. CDR1 and CDR2 (germline): SGHRS, YFSETQ. CDR3 sequence: CASSLGASFWADTQYF. CDR3 bases: TGCGCCAGCAGCTTGGGGGCTAGCTTTTGGGCAGATACGCAGTATTTT.

J is TRBJ2-7 and V is TRBV7-9, with TRBD1 matching over 8 bases. CDR3 size: 17 residues. J lost 2 bases, V lost 0 bases, and 9 bases had no gene match. Germline CDR1 and CDR2: SEHNR and FQNEAQ (reference sequence). This chain's CDR3 is CASSLAGRTGGTYEQYF. The CDR3 DNA sequence: TGTGCCAGCAGCTTAGCGGGAAGAACAGGGGGAACCTACGAGCAGTACTTC.